Sequencing of this TCR beta chain was carried out in a study of T-cell reconstitution after alpha-beta-depleted transplantation in children. The study, taken as a whole, reports: At around two months after transplant, the alpha-beta T cells were reportedly derived from several hundred expanded clones that came from non-depleted graft cells. Diversity of TCRbeta at day 60 was high in some patients, arising from surviving recipient T cells and thymic progenitors. The authors attributed T-cell counts and diversity one year after transplant mostly to newly produced T cells.

This clonotype was detected only a few times. Its antigen remains unidentified. Preparing the TCRbeta library involved the use of unique molecular identifiers. TCRdb redid the calling of the PCR reads with MiXCR, one entry per CDR3 protein. This sample yields roughly 82,000 distinct CDR3 sequences, of which less than 15% are seen a single time; 25% to 30% belongs to the top ten. This CDR3 is 13 amino acids long. V lost 4 bases and J 4 bases, leaving 8 bases between the germline ends. Per germline, CDR1 SGHNT and CDR2 YYREEE (reference sequence). This specimen was PBMCs, mostly from graft donor cells, taken 180 days after TCRalphabeta/CD19-depleted stem cell transplant. V and J are TRBV5-4 and TRBJ1-4; D is unresolved. This receptor was identified in a male patient between 2 and 15 years old who had a stem cell transplant for acute lymphoblastic leukemia, so the T cells may come from the graft donor. The CDR3 is CASSPDRNEKLFF. CDR3 coding DNA: TGTGCCAGCAGCCCCGACCGTAATGAAAAACTGTTTTTT.